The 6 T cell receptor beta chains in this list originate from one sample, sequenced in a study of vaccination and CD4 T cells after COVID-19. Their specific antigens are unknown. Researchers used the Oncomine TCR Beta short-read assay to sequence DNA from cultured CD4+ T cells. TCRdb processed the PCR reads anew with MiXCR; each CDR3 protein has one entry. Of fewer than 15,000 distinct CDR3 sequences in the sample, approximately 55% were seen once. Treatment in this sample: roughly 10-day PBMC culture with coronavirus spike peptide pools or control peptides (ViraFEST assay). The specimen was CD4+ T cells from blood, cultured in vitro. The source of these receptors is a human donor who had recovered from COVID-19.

DNA of the CDR3: TGTGCCAGAAGCTTAGACATAAGCAATCAGCCCCAGCATTTT. It yields the protein CARSLDISNQPQHF. The chain recombines TRBV5-3 with TRBJ1-5; D is uncertain. TRBV5-3 is reported as an ORF; its role is uncertain. CDR3 length: 14 residues. Trimming removed 2 bases at V and 1 base at J, with 7 bases between.

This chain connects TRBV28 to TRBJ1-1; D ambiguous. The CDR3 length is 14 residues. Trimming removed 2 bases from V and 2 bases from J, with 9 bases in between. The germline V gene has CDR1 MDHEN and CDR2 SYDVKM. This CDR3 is CASSLRATNTEAFF. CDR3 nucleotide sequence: TGTGCCAGCAGTTTAAGGGCCACCAACACTGAAGCTTTCTTT.

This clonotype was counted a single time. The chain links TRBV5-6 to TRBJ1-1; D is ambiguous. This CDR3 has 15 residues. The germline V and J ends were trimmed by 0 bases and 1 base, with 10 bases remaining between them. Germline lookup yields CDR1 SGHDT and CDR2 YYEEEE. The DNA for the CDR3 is TGTGCCAGCAGCTTGGTAGCAAACAGGAACACTGAAGCTTTCTTT. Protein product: CASSLVANRNTEAFF.

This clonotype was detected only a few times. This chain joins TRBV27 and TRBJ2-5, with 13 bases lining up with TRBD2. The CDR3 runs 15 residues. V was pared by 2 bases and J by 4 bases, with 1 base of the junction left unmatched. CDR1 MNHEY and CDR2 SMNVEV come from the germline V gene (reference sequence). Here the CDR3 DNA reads TGTGCCAGCAGTTTACGGACTAGCGGGAGAGAGACCCAGTACTTC. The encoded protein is CASSLRTSGRETQYF.

The CDR3, as DNA: TGTGCCAGCAGTTTGAACCGGACAGGGAACAACAATGAGCAGTTCTTC. It yields the protein CASSLNRTGNNNEQFF. The chain recombines TRBV27 with TRBJ2-1; 8 bases align to TRBD1. V lost 3 bases to trimming and J lost 5 bases; unmatched junction nucleotides: 9. The CDR3 sequence is 16 residues long. Germline CDR1 is MNHEY and CDR2 is SMNVEV (reference sequence).

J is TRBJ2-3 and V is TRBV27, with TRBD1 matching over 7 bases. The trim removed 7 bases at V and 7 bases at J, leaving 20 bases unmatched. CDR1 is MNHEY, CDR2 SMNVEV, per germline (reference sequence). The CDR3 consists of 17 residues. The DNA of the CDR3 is TGTGCCAGCATTTCCACTACCGGGACAGAACCCTATTATACGCAGTATTTT. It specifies CASISTTGTEPYYTQYF.